This T cell receptor beta chain emerged from a study of beta chain features in type 1 diabetes. The length of the CDR3 is 18 residues. The germline V and J ends were trimmed by 1 base and 0 bases, with 15 bases remaining between them. The germline V gene encodes CDR1 LGHNA and CDR2 YSLEER. In its sample, this clone was seen a few times. The isolated RNA, all of it, was reverse transcribed, so expressed TCRB transcripts were what got sequenced. Profiled with immunoSEQ multiplex PCR; TCRdb holds only in-frame clones, not every one. The table has around 300,000 clones, around 10% seen once; the top ten hold over 0.015%.

The chain recombines TRBV4-3 with TRBJ2-2; a weak D match, TRBD1 (5 bases). The sequencing sample was made of naive CD4+ T cells from blood. This sequence was found in a woman aged 25-40 years in good health. DNA for the CDR3: TGCGCCAGCAGCCAAGCATTCGGCAGGACAACGAACACCGGGGAGCTGTTTTTT. Its translation: CASSQAFGRTTNTGELFF.